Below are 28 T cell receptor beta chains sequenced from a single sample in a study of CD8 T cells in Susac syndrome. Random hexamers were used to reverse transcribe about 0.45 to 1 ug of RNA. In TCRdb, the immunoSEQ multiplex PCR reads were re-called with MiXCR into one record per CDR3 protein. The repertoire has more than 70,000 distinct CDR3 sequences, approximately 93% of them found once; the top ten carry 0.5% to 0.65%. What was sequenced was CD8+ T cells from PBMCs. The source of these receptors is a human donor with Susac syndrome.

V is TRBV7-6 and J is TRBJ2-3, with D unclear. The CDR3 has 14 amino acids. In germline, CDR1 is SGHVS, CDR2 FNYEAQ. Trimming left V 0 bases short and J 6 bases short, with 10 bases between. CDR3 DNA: TGTGCCAGCAGCTTAGCGTCGAGGCGGGATACGCAGTATTTT. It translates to CASSLASRRDTQYF.

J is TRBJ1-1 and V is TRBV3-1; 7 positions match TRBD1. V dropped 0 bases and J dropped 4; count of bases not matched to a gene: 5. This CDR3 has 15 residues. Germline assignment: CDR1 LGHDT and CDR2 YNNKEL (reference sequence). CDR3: CASSQDSAGGTEAFF. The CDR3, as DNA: TGTGCCAGCAGCCAAGATTCGGCAGGGGGCACTGAAGCTTTCTTT.

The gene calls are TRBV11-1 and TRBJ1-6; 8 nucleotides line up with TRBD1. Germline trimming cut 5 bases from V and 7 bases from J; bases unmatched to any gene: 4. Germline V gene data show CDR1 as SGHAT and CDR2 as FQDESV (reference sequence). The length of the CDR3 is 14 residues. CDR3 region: CASSRTGNNSPLHF. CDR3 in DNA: TGTGCCAGCAGCCGGACAGGGAACAATTCACCCCTCCACTTT.

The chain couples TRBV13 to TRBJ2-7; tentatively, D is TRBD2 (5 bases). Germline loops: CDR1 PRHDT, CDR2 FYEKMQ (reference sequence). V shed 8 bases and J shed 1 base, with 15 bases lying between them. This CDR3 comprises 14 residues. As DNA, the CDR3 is TGTGCCAGCTCCGTCGGAGGCGGGTCCTACGAGCAGTACTTC. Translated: CASSVGGGSYEQYF.

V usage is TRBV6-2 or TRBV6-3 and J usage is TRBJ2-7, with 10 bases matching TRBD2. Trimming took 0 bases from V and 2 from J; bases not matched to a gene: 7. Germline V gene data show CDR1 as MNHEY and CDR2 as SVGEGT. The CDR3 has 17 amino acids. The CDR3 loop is CASSYSTASGGAYEQYF. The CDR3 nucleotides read TGTGCCAGCAGTTACTCGACAGCAAGCGGGGGGGCCTACGAGCAGTACTTC.

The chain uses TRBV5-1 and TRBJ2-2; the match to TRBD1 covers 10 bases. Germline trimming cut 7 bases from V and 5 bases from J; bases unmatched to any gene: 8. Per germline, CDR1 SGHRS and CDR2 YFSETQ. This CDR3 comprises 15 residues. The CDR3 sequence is CASAPGQGVTGELFF. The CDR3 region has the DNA TGCGCCAGCGCCCCTGGACAGGGGGTAACCGGGGAGCTGTTTTTT. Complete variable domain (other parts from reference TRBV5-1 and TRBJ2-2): KAGVTQTPRYLIKTRGQQVTLSCSPISGHRSVSWYQQTPGQGLQFLFEYFSETQRNKGNFPGRFSGRQFSNSRSEMNVSTLELGDSALYLCASAPGQGVTGELFFGEGSRLTVL.

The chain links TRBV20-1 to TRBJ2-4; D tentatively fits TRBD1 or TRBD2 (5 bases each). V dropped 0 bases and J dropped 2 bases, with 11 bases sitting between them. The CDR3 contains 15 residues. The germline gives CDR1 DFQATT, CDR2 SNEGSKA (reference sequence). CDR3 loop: CSARDREGTKNIQYF. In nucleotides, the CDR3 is TGCAGTGCTAGAGATCGAGAGGGGACCAAAAACATTCAGTACTTC.

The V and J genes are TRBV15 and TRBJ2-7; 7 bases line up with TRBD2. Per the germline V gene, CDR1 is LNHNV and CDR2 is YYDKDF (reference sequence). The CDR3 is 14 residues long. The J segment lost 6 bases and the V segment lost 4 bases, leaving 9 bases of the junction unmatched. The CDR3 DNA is TGTGCCACCAGCACCCCACCGACTAGCCGCGAGCAGTACTTC. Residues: CATSTPPTSREQYF. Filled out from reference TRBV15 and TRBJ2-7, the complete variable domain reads DAMVIQNPRYQVTQFGKPVTLSCSQTLNHNVMYWYQQKSSQAPKLLFHYYDKDFNNEADTPDNFQSRRPNTSFCFLDIRSPGLGDTAMYLCATSTPPTSREQYFGPGTRLTVT.

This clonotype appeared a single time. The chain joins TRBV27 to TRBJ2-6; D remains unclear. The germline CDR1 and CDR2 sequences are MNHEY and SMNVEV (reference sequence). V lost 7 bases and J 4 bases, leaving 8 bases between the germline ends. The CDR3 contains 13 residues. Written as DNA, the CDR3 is TGTGCCAGCACCACGTTAGGGGCCAACGTCCTGACTTTC. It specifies CASTTLGANVLTF.

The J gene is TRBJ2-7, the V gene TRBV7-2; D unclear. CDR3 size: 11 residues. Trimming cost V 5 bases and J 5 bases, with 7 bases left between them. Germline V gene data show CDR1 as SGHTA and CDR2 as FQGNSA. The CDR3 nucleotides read TGTGCCAGCAGCCCCTCTAACGAGCAGTACTTC. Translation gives CASSPSNEQYF.

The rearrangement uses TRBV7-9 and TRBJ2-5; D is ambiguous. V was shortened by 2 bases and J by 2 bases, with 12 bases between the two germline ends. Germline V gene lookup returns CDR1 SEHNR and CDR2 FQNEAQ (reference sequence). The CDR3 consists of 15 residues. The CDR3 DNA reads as TGTGCCAGCAGCTTACCGTCAGATGATCAAGAGACCCAGTACTTC. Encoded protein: CASSLPSDDQETQYF.

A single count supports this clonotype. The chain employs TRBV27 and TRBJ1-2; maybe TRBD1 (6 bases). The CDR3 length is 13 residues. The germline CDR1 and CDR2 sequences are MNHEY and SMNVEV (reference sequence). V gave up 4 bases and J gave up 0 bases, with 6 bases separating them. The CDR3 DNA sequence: TGTGCCAGCAGTTACAGGGCTAACTATGGCTACACCTTC. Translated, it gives CASSYRANYGYTF.

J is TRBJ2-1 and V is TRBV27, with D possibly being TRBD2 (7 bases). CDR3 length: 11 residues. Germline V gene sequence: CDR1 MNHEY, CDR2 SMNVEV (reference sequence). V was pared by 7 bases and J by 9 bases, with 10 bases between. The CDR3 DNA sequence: TGTGCCAGCAAGGGGGGGATTGAGCAGTTCTTC. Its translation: CASKGGIEQFF.

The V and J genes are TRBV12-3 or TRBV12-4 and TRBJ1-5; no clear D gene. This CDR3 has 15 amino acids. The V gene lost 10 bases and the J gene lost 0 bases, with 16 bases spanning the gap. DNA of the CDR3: TGTGCCACCACATGGTCCGGGGATAGCAATCAGCCCCAGCATTTT. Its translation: CATTWSGDSNQPQHF.

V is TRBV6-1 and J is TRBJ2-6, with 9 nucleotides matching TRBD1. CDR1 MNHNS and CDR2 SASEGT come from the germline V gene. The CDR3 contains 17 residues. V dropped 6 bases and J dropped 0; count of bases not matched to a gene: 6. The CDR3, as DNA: TGTGCCAGCAGCCGGGACAGGGCGAGCTCTGGGGCCAACGTCCTGACTTTC. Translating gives CASSRDRASSGANVLTF.

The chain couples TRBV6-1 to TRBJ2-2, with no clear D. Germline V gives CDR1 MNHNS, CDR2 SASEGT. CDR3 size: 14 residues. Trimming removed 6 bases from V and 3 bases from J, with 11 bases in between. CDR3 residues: CASSSVRDTGELFF. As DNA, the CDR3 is TGTGCCAGCAGCTCCGTAAGGGACACCGGGGAGCTGTTTTTT.

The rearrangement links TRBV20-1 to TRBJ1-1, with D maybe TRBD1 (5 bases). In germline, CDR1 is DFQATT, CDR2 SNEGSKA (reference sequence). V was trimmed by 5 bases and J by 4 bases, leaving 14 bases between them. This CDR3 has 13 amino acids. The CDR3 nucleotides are TGCAGTGCTTCTTCCAGACAGAGCACTGAAGCTTTCTTT. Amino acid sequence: CSASSRQSTEAFF.

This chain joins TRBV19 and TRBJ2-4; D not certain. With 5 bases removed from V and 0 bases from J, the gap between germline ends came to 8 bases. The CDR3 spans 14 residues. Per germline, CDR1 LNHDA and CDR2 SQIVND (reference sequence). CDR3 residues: CASSEGIAKNIQYF. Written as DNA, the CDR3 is TGTGCCAGTAGTGAAGGGATAGCCAAAAACATTCAGTACTTC.

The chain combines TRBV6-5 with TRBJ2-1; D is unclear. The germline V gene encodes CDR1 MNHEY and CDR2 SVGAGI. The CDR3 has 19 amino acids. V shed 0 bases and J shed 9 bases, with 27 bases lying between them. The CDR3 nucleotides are TGTGCCAGCAGTTACTCGCTCGGGTTGGACCCCGCGCCGGTGGGTGAGCAGTTCTTC. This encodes CASSYSLGLDPAPVGEQFF.

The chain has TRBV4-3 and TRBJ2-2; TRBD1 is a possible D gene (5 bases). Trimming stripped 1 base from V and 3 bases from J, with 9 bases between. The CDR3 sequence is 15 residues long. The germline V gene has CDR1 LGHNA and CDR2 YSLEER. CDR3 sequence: CASSQVKGYTGELFF. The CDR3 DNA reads TGCGCCAGCAGCCAAGTGAAGGGGTACACCGGGGAGCTGTTTTTT.

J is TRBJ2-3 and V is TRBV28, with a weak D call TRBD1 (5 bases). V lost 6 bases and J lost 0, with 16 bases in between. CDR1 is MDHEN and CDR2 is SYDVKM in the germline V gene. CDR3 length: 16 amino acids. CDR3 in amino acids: CASSILRATSTDTQYF. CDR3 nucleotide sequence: TGTGCCAGCAGCATCCTCAGGGCCACTAGCACAGATACGCAGTATTTT.

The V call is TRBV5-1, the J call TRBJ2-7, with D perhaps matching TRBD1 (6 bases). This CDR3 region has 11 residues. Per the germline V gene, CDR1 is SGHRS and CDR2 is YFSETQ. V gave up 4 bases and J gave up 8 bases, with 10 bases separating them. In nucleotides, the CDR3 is TGCGCCAGCAGCCAACAGGGAAAGCAGTACTTC. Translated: CASSQQGKQYF.

CDR3 nucleotides: TGTGCCAGCAGTACCTATTGGCGGGACACCCGAGAGACCCAGTACTTC. Protein: CASSTYWRDTRETQYF. The V call is TRBV28, the J call TRBJ2-5, with D perhaps TRBD1 or TRBD2 (6 bases each). Between the trimmed V and J ends, which lost 5 bases and 4 bases, there was a span of 20 bases. Germline V gene data show CDR1 as MDHEN and CDR2 as SYDVKM. The CDR3 extends over 16 amino acids.

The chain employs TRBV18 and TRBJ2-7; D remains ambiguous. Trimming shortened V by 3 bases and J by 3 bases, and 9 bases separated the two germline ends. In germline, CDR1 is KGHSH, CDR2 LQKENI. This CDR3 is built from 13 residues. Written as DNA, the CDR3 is TGTGCCAGCTCACCCCCCGACAACTACGAGCAGTACTTC. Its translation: CASSPPDNYEQYF.

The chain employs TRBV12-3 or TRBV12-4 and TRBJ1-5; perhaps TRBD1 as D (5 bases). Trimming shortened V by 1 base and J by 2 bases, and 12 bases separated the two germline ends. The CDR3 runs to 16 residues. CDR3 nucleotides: TGTGCCAGCAGTTTAGGGCCAGGGTTTCGCAATCAGCCCCAGCATTTT. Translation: CASSLGPGFRNQPQHF.

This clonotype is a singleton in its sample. The CDR3 is CASQTTGGPFQETQYF. CDR3 nucleotide sequence: TGCGCCAGCCAAACGACCGGGGGGCCGTTCCAAGAGACCCAGTACTTC. The chain links TRBV5-1 to TRBJ2-5; D perhaps matches TRBD2 (7 bases). V was pared by 7 bases and J by 1 base, with 20 bases between. The CDR3 contains 16 residues. CDR1 is SGHRS and CDR2 is YFSETQ in the germline V gene.

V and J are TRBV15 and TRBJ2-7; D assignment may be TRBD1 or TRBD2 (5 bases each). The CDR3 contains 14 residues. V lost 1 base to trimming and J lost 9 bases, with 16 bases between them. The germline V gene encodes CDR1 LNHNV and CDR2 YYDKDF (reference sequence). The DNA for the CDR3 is TGTGCCACCAGCAGAGTTGGGACCTCCACCGGGCAGTACTTC. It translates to CATSRVGTSTGQYF.

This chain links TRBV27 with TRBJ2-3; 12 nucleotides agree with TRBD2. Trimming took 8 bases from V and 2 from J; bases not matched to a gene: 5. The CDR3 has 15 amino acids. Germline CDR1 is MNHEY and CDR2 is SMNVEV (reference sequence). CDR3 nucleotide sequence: TGTGCCAGCCGACTAGCGGGGGCTTCCACAGATACGCAGTATTTT. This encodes CASRLAGASTDTQYF.